This TCR beta chain was identified in a study of blood T cell repertoires in COVID-19. Per germline, CDR1 MNHEY and CDR2 SVGAGI. This CDR3 is 15 amino acids long. The germline V and J ends were trimmed by 2 bases and 2 bases, with 9 bases remaining between them. Sequencing was performed with immunoSEQ multiplex PCR; in TCRdb, only in-frame clones are kept and a portion is missing. This table has fewer than 200,000 clones, around 92% appearing once. The chain has TRBV6-5 and TRBJ1-4; no clear D gene. The receptor comes from a man aged 25 to 45 with COVID-19, enrolled during active disease. The specimen was peripheral blood. The CDR3 DNA sequence: TGTGCCAGCAGTTACGTAGGAGTGACTAATGAAAAACTGTTTTTT. It specifies CASSYVGVTNEKLFF.